This TCR beta chain derives from a study of control samples from healthy donors and cancer patients (dated by TCRdb to about 2020). The method behind the library was the immunoSEQ multiplex PCR assay. TCRdb took this table from immuneACCESS and kept in-frame rearrangements with V and J called. Such tables lack part of the clones; where checked against another copy, unresolved V genes explain under half of the gap, and the rest is unexplained. The sample records roughly 120,000 clones, 70% to 90% of which are singletons. Of the sample, around 2.5% falls within the top ten clones. V trim: 5 bases; J trim: 7 bases; unmatched bases: 4. According to the germline V gene (reference sequence), CDR1 reads LGHDT and CDR2 reads YNNKEL. Including cysteine and phenylalanine, the CDR3 has 14 amino acids. Solely the CDR3 DNA is kept, with 42 bases framed from the first base. This clone appeared once. Its antigen remains unidentified. No clone much larger than this one lies a single base away; base qualities are absent.

The sample was blood. This sequence uses TRBV3-1 (or the pseudogene TRBV3-2) and TRBJ2-3; 12 central nucleotides agree with TRBD2. The clonotype was recovered from a woman aged 65 to 85 in good health. The CDR3 region: CASSSSGGANTQYF. The nucleotides are TGTGCCAGCAGCTCTAGCGGGGGGGCAAATACGCAGTATTTT.